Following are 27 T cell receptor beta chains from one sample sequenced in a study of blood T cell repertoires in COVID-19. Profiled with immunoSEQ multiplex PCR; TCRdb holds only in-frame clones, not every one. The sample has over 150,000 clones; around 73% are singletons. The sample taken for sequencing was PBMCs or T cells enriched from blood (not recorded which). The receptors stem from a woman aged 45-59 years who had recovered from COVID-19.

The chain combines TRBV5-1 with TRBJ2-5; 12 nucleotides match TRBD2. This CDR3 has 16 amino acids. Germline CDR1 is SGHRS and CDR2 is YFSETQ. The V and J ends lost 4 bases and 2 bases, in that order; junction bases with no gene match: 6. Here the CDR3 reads CASSPRTSGVQETQYF. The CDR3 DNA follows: TGCGCCAGCAGCCCCAGGACTAGCGGGGTTCAAGAGACCCAGTACTTC.

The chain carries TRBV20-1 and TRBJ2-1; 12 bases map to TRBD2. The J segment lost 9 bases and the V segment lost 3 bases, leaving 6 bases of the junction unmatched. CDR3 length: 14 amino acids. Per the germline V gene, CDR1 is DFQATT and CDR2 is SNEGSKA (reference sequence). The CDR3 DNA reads TGCAGTGCTAGTTTGACTAGCGGGAGCAGTGAGCAGTTCTTC. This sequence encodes CSASLTSGSSEQFF.

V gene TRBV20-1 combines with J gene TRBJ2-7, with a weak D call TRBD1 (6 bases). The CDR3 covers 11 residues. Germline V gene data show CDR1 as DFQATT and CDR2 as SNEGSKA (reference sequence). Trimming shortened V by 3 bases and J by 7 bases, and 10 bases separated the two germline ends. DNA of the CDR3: TGCAGTGCTAGGCCAGGGGCGGAGCAGTACTTC. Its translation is CSARPGAEQYF.

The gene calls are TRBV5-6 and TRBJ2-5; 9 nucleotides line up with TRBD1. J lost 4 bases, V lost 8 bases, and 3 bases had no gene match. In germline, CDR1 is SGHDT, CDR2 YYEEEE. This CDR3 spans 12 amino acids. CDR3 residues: CASGTGRETQYF. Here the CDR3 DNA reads TGTGCCAGTGGGACAGGGAGAGAGACCCAGTACTTC. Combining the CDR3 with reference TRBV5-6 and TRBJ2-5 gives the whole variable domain DAGVTQSPTHLIKTRGQQVTLRCSPKSGHDTVSWYQQALGQGPQFIFQYYEEEERQRGNFPDRFSGHQFPNYSSELNVNALLLGDSALYLCASGTGRETQYFGPGTRLLVL.

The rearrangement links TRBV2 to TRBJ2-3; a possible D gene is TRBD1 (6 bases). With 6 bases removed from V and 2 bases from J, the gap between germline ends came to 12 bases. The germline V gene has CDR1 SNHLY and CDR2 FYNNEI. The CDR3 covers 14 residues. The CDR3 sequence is CASRPWDNTDTQYF. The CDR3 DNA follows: TGTGCCAGCAGACCCTGGGACAACACAGATACGCAGTATTTT.

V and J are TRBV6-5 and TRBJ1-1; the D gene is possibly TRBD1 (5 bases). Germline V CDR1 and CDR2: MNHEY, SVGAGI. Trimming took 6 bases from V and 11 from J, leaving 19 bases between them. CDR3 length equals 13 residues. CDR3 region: CASSSMGQNLAFF. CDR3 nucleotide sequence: TGTGCCAGCAGCTCAATGGGGCAGAATCTCGCTTTCTTT.

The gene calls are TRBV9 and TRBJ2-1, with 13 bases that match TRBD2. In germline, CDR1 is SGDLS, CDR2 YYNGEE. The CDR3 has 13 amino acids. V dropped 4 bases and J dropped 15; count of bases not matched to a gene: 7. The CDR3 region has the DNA TGTGCCAGCAGCCCCGGACTAGCGGGAGCCCCGTTCTTC. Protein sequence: CASSPGLAGAPFF.

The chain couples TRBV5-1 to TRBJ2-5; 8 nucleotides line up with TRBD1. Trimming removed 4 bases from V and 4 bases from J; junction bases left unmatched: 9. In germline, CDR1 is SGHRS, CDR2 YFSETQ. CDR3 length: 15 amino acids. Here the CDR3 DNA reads TGCGCCAGCAGCGGGGACAGGTTAGGTAGAGAGACCCAGTACTTC. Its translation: CASSGDRLGRETQYF.

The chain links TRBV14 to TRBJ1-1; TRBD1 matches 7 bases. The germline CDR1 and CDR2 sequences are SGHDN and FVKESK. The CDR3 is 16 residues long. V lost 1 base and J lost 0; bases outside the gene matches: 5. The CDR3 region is CASSQGWGQMNTEAFF. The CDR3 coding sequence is TGTGCCAGCAGCCAAGGTTGGGGACAGATGAACACTGAAGCTTTCTTT. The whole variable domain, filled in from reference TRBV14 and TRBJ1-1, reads EAGVTQFPSHSVIEKGQTVTLRCDPISGHDNLYWYRRVMGKEIKFLLHFVKESKQDESGMPNNRFLAERTGGTYSTLKVQPAELEDSGVYFCASSQGWGQMNTEAFFGQGTRLTVV.

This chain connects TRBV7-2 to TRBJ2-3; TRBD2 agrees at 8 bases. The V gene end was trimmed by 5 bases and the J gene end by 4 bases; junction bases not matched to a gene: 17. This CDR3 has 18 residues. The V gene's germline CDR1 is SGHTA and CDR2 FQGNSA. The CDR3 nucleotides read TGTGCCAGCAGCCCCGACCTACAACCGGGACTAGGGGCAGATACGCAGTATTTT. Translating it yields CASSPDLQPGLGADTQYF.

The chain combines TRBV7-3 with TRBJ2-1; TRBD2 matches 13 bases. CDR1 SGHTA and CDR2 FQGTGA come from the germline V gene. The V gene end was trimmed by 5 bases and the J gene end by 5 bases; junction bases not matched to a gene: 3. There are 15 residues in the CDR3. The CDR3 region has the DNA TGTGCCAGCAGCCACGGACTAGCGGGAGACAATGAGCAGTTCTTC. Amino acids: CASSHGLAGDNEQFF. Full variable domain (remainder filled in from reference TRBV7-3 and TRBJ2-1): GAGVSQTPSNKVTEKGKYVELRCDPISGHTALYWYRQSLGQGPEFLIYFQGTGAADDSGLPNDRFFAVRPEGSVSTLKIQRTERGDSAVYLCASSHGLAGDNEQFFGPGTRLTVL.

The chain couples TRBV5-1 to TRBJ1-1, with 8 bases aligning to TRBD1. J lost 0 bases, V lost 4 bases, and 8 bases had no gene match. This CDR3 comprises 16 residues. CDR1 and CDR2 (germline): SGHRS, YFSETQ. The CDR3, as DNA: TGCGCCAGCAGCACAGGACAGGGAGGCGTGAACACTGAAGCTTTCTTT. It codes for CASSTGQGGVNTEAFF.

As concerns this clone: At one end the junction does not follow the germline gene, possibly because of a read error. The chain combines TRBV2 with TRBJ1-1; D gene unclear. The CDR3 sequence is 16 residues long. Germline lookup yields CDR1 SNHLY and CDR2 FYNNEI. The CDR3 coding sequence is TGTGCCAGCAGTGAAGAGGAGGCAGTTCTGAAGACTGAAGCTTTCTTT. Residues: CASSEEEAVLKTEAFF.

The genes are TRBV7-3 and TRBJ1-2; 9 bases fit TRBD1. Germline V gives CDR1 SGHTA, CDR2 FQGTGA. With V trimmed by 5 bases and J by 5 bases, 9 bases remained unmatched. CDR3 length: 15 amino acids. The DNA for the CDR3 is TGTGCCAGCAGCCCACACTCGGGACAGGGATATGGCTACACCTTC. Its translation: CASSPHSGQGYGYTF. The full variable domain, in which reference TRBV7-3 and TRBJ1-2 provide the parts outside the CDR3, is GAGVSQTPSNKVTEKGKYVELRCDPISGHTALYWYRQSLGQGPEFLIYFQGTGAADDSGLPNDRFFAVRPEGSVSTLKIQRTERGDSAVYLCASSPHSGQGYGYTFGSGTRLTVV.

The chain's CDR3 is CAWSADRVAAFF. The CDR3 DNA reads TGTGCCTGGAGTGCCGACAGGGTGGCAGCTTTCTTT. The rearrangement joins TRBV30 to TRBJ1-1, with 7 bases identical to TRBD1. The CDR3 spans 12 residues. Unmatched junction bases numbered 6, after V lost 1 base and J lost 10 bases. Germline lookup yields CDR1 GTSNPN and CDR2 SVGIG (reference sequence). Looking up the rest from reference TRBV30 and TRBJ1-1 gives the full variable domain: SQTIHQWPATLVQPVGSPLSLECTVEGTSNPNLYWYRQAAGRGLQLLFYSVGIGQISSEVPQNLSASRPQDRQFILSSKKLLLSDSGFYLCAWSADRVAAFFGQGTRLTVV.

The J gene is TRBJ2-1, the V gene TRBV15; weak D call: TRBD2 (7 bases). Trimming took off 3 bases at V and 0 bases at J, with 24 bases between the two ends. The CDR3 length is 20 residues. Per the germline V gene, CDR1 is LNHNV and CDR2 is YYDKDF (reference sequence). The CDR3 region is CATSSSLADRYFSSYNEQFF. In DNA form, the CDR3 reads TGTGCCACCAGCAGCTCCCTAGCGGACAGATATTTCAGCTCCTACAATGAGCAGTTCTTC.

CDR3 DNA sequence: TGCGCCAGCAGCCAAGCTGGTTCAGCCGGGGAGCTGTTTTTT. Its translation is CASSQAGSAGELFF. The V call is TRBV4-3, the J call TRBJ2-2, with D unresolved. The V end lost 1 base, the J end lost 6 bases, and 9 bases lay between the germline ends. Germline lookup yields CDR1 LGHNA and CDR2 YSLEER. This CDR3 has 14 residues.

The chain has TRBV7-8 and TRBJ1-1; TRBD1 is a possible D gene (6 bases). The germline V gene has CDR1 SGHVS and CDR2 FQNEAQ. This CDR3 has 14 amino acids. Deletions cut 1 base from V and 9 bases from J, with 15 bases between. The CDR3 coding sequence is TGTGCCAGCAGCTTAGGGGGAACAGGGCCTAAAGCTTTCTTT. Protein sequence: CASSLGGTGPKAFF.

CDR3 sequence reads: CATSRDGASGTDTQYF. The CDR3 nucleotides are TGTGCCACCTCGAGGGATGGGGCTAGCGGCACAGATACGCAGTATTTT. V usage is TRBV19 and J usage is TRBJ2-3; D perhaps matches TRBD2 (6 bases). This CDR3 is built from 16 residues. Germline CDR1 reads LNHDA; CDR2 reads SQIVND (reference sequence). V dropped 10 bases and J dropped 1 base, with 21 bases sitting between them.

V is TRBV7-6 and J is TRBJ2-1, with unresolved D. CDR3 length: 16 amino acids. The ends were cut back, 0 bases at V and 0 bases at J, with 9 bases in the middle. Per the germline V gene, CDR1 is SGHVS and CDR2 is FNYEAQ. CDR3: CASSLAGPSSYNEQFF. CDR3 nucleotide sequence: TGTGCCAGCAGCTTAGCGGGCCCGAGCTCCTACAATGAGCAGTTCTTC.

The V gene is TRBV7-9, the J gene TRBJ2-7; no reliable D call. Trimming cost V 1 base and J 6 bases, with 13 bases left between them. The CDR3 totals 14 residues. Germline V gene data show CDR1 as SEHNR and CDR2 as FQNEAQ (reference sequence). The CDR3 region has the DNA TGTGCCAGCAGCTTAGGGCAGGCAGGTGCCGAGCAGTACTTC. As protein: CASSLGQAGAEQYF.

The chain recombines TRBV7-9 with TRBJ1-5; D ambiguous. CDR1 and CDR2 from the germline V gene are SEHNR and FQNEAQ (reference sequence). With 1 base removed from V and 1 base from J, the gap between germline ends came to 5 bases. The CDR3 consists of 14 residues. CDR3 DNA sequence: TGTGCCAGCAGCTTAGGGGAGAGCAATCAGCCCCAGCATTTT. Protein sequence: CASSLGESNQPQHF.

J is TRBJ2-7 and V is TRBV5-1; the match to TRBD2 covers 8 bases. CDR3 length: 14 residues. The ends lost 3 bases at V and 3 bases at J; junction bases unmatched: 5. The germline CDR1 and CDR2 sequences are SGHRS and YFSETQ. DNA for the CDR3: TGCGCCAGCAGCTGGAGCGGGAGTGGCTACGAGCAGTACTTC. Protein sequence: CASSWSGSGYEQYF.

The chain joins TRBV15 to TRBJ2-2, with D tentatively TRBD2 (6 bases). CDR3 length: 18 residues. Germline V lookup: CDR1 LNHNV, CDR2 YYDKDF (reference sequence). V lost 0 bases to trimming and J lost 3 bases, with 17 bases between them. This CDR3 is CATSRDRVGRGDTGELFF. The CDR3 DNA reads TGTGCCACCAGCAGAGATCGGGTCGGGCGGGGCGACACCGGGGAGCTGTTTTTT.

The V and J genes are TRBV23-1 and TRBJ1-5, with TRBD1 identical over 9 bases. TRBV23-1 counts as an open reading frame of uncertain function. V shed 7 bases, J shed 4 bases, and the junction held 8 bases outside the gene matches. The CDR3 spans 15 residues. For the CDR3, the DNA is TGCGCCAGCACCCCCGGGACAGGGCGTAATCAGCCCCAGCATTTT. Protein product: CASTPGTGRNQPQHF.

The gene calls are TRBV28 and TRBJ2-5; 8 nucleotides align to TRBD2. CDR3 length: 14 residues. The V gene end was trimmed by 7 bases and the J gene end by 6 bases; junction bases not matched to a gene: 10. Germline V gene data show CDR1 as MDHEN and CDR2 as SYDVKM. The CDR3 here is CASIPGGVGKTQYF. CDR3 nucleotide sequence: TGTGCCAGCATCCCGGGGGGGGTCGGGAAGACCCAGTACTTC.

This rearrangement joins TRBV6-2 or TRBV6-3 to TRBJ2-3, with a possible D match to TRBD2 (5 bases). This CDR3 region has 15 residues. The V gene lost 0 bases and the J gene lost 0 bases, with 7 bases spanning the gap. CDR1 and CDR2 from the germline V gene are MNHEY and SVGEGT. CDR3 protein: CASSYSPGSTDTQYF. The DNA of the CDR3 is TGTGCCAGCAGTTACTCGCCGGGAAGCACAGATACGCAGTATTTT.